This T cell receptor (beta chain) originates from a study of neurological immune-mediated disorders. TCRdb recomputed calls from the 5' RACE reads with MiXCR, one row per CDR3 protein. Altogether around 78,000 distinct CDR3 sequences are present, roughly 18% being singletons, with the ten largest covering 15%. Per germline, CDR1 MNHNS and CDR2 SASEGT. V lost 6 bases, J lost 8 bases, and 22 bases lay in between. There are 16 residues in the CDR3. The rearrangement joins TRBV6-1 to TRBJ2-2, with D perhaps given as TRBD1 or TRBD2 (7 bases each). The sequencing sample was made of PBMCs. The receptor was derived from a woman aged 35 to 49 in good health. The CDR3 bases are TGTGCCAGCAGACCCAGGGGGAGCGGGGAGCCAGGGGAGCTGTTTTTT. Protein sequence: CASRPRGSGEPGELFF.